This T cell receptor beta chain was profiled in a study of cytomegalovirus exposure and HLA in healthy donors (dated by TCRdb to about 2017). Background on the whole study: According to an earlier analysis of a few hundred of the donors, about 170 million T cells yielded 117 million unique TCR beta sequences and about 300 Gb of sequence data. The later analysis used no new phenotypic data to find candidate immune exposures, relying instead on TCR beta sequences and their occurrence across donors. Because of strong linkage in the cohort, five DR-DQ haplotypes were treated as single units for association and clustering. The study aimed to test whether cataloging public T cell receptors could reveal signatures of past pathogen exposure. An early release that covered about 600 HLA-typed donors contained about 300 gigabases of sequencing data and tens of millions of unique TCR sequences. Typing coverage differed by locus: A, B, C, DRB1 and DQB1 were typed in about 620-640 donors, DQA1 in roughly 510, DPA1 in some 610, and DPB1 in approximately 450. The genetic ancestry cluster associated with self-reported Caucasian donors included about 81% of the approximately 410 genotyped donors. The study used immunosequencing to profile the T cell repertoires of approximately 690 subjects and linked those repertoires to cytomegalovirus serostatus. Along with the approximately 670-subject first cohort, a separate validation cohort of roughly 110 different subjects was used. Donor age, sex, ethnicity and CMV serostatus were collected together with the repertoire data. High-throughput TCR immunosequencing, statistical association of individual TCRs with disease status, and machine learning were combined to predict cytomegalovirus infection status. An earlier analysis of roughly 600 of the donors used high-throughput TCR beta sequencing to judge whether each TCR beta V gene segment behaved as functional or pseudogenic. Genome-wide SNP genotypes for about three fifths of the 666 donors were used in a later genetic analysis, which treated that subset as a discovery cohort. All discovery cohort repertoires had been generated using a single sequencing platform. Across some 400 genotyped donors of the cohort, an average of roughly 250,000 unique TCR beta nucleotide sequences per donor were sequenced, and approximately 17% of those sequences were non-productive. A later analysis re-examined previously published TCR beta repertoires from roughly 650 donors and added high-resolution HLA genotyping to investigate patterns of TCR occurrence. HLA typing covered class I and class II loci at four-digit resolution. Overall study results and their limits: When HLA alleles, especially DR and DQ, strongly co-occurred, attributing TCR associations to individual alleles was difficult. In an earlier analysis of under 600 of the donors, most TCR beta V segments were observed in productive rearrangements about 90% or about 30% of the time, broadly matching IMGT annotations. A total of about 150 TCR beta chains were listed by the study as associated with cytomegalovirus. Compared with the approximately 670-donor mean, donors in an Asian-associated ancestry cluster had fewer N-insertions in productive TCRs, according to a later genetic analysis. A later genetic analysis associated a missense DCLRE1C variant with V-gene and J-gene trimming of TCR beta chains, and an independent cohort replicated the association. Most TCR sequences were seen in very few donors, while some public TCRs were found in many individuals. In both the original and validation cohorts, the classifier was reported to diagnose cytomegalovirus status with high specificity and sensitivity. Because HLA typing was unavailable for some donors at each locus, only the typed subset was used in association tests. Linkage disequilibrium might explain the correlated functional status among segregating V segments, but an unknown experimental factor could not be excluded. In a later analysis, HLA-associated TCR beta chains were found to be more clonally expanded and to have lower generation probabilities than equally common non-associated chains. In a later analysis, about 16,000 TCR beta sequences were associated with specific HLA alleles at a false discovery rate of 0.05. In this cohort, only TCR beta chains were sequenced, and detectable features were limited by the absence of alpha or paired-chain data. A cluster of highly shared sequence variants was judged likely to represent a technical artifact of the sequencing pipeline. Several of the top co-occurrence clusters appeared to be linked to parvovirus B19, influenza, CMV and Epstein-Barr virus, according to a later analysis. In vitro tests confirmed that a few of the cytomegalovirus-associated TCR beta chains recognize cytomegalovirus antigens. Because counts were too low, some 17 rarely observed V segments, including chromosome 9 orphons, were left out of the earlier analysis of 587 of the donors. A further reported finding was that TCR beta sequences accurately predicted the HLA-A and HLA-B alleles for most subjects in the first cohort. According to a later analysis, most CMV-associated TCR beta chains appeared to be HLA-restricted, and the HLA associations seemed to be driven largely by CMV exposure. The presence/absence analyses assumed that sequencing depth was roughly uniform across donors, and that assumption may not be true. The authors suggested that the approach could potentially be generalized to other disease states and immunological phenotypes. In a later analysis, the rate of TCR association differed among HLA loci, with DRB1 alleles having the most associated TCRs and HLA-C alleles having the fewest. CMV serostatus was the only immune exposure information available for the cohort.

Concerning this clone: The antigen this receptor binds is unknown. One base away there is no much larger clone; base qualities are not given.

Library preparation employed the immunoSEQ multiplex PCR assay. The multiplex PCR relied on a mix of 60 forward primers for TCR Vbeta segments and 13 reverse primers for TCR Jbeta segments. Amplification of the CDR3 region of rearranged TCR beta genes was performed with a multiplex PCR assay on genomic DNA. The amplified TCR beta libraries were sequenced on the Illumina HiSeq System as 87-base-pair reads. In the paper's pipeline: Across the 600 to 700 repertoires, a later analysis counted tens of millions of unique TCR beta chains, 9 million to 14 million of which were shared by at least two donors. To remove PCR and sequencing errors, raw reads were error-corrected and collapsed into unique sequences using a nearest-neighbor algorithm that merged closely related sequences. To assign V, D and J gene segments, CDR3 sequences were aligned to IMGT reference sequences. For a sequence to be retained, a match of at least six nucleotides was required to both a V gene segment and a J gene segment. Rearrangements were called productive when the CDR3 lacked stop codons and stayed in frame with V and J; all others were non-productive. CDR3 was defined by IMGT convention, running from the second conserved V-encoded cysteine to the conserved J-encoded phenylalanine. The earlier analysis of about 560 of the donors excluded any sequence lacking an unambiguous match to a single V gene segment. An earlier analysis of some 500 of the donors classified V segments as functional when productive rearrangements were above 56.7% and as segregating when the standard deviation between donors was above 5%. A statistical classification framework was developed to diagnose cytomegalovirus status using the catalog of TCR beta chain sequences. In a later analysis, V and J genes were assigned by comparing TCR nucleotide sequences against IMGT/GENE-DB human TR gene sequences. In a later analysis, CDR3 sequences and most-parsimonious VDJ recombination scenarios were assigned using the TCRdist pipeline. In a later analysis, each TCR beta chain was defined by its CDR3 amino acid sequence together with its V-gene family, and reads without a unique V-gene family were excluded. As a way to deal with suspected cross-contamination and a sequencing artifact, a later analysis dropped 450 to 600 nucleotide sequences that were highly shared and had low generation probability. A later analysis calculated a clonal expansion index for each public chain from normalized within-repertoire ranks of inferred template counts. A later analysis computed generation probabilities with a VDJ recombination model fitted to out-of-frame rearrangements, and checked the results against IGoR. In a later analysis, TCR-TCR, TCR-HLA and TCR-CMV co-occurrence was scored with hypergeometric tests, and a repertoire-size bias correction was applied to TCR pairs. In a later analysis, false discovery rates were estimated by permuting HLA or CMV assignments 20 times. In a later analysis, co-occurring TCRs were grouped with DBSCAN, and TCRdist sequence similarity was added when clustering was performed within HLA-allele-positive subsets. Co-occurrence clustering excluded repertoires with fewer than 30,000 or more than 120,000 public chains, plus five with anomalous nucleotide sharing. TCRdb took over this immuneACCESS table, retaining in-frame rearrangements with V and J assigned. Such tables are incomplete; in checked studies, under half of the missing clones stem from an unresolved V gene, and the remainder is unexplained. The V and J calls and clone size are taken from that table; D and trimming were inferred from the DNA. The sample includes approximately 180,000 clones, with around 80% observed a single time. Around 14% of the sample goes to the ten largest clones.

The cohort was made up of roughly 670 healthy bone marrow donors. At the time of sampling, all cohort members were nominally healthy, though unrecorded immune exposures were likely present. The donor tested CMV seropositive and was one of the 289 seropositive cohort members. Every donor gave a peripheral blood sample, and the peripheral blood mononuclear cells from that sample were used for TCR beta sequencing. The Qiagen DNeasy Blood Extraction Kit was used to extract genomic DNA from the blood cell samples. This TCR was recovered from a woman between 50 and 59 years old in good health and CMV-seropositive. Sequencing used PBMCs.

The bases are TGTGCCAGCAGTCAGGGAAATCAGCCCCAGCATTTT. Its protein reads: CASSQGNQPQHF. The V gene is TRBV6-5 and the J gene is TRBJ1-5; TRBD1 is possibly the D segment (5 matching bases). The CDR3 covers 12 residues, taking in both the cysteine and the phenylalanine. Only the CDR3 region is kept as DNA, spanning 36 bases read in frame from base 1. V was cut back by 5 bases and J by 4 bases, leaving a gap of 6 bases between them. As encoded in the germline V gene, CDR1 is MNHEY while CDR2 is SVGAGI.